Below, 30 T cell receptor beta chains from the same sample are listed, as sequenced in a study of blood T cell repertoires in COVID-19. Sequencing used immunoSEQ multiplex PCR; TCRdb keeps in-frame clones, though not all of them. The table shows about 270,000 clones, with around nine tenths occurring only once. Sequencing was performed on peripheral blood. The receptors derive from a man aged 35 to 55 with active or convalescent COVID-19.

The genes are TRBV19 and TRBJ1-3; TRBD1 matches 7 bases. CDR1 is LNHDA, CDR2 SQIVND, per germline (reference sequence). The CDR3 totals 16 residues. V lost 7 bases to trimming and J lost 0 bases; unmatched junction nucleotides: 9. The chain's CDR3 is CASNSAGGLSGNTIYF. CDR3 DNA sequence: TGTGCCAGTAACTCCGCAGGGGGACTCTCTGGAAACACCATATATTTT.

The rearrangement links TRBV9 to TRBJ1-2; D is possibly TRBD1 (6 bases). The CDR3 has 16 residues. Germline CDR1 and CDR2: SGDLS and YYNGEE. Trimming took off 0 bases at V and 4 bases at J, with 16 bases between the two ends. The CDR3, as DNA: TGTGCCAGCAGCGTAGCTCCGGGGGGGGCAGCCTATGGCTACACCTTC. This translates into CASSVAPGGAAYGYTF.

This clone was picked up one time. The gene calls are TRBV5-4 and TRBJ2-3, with a possible D match to TRBD1 (5 bases). Germline CDR1 is SGHNT and CDR2 is YYREEE (reference sequence). Trimming pared 1 base from V and 1 base from J, leaving 7 bases between. CDR3 length equals 14 residues. The CDR3 sequence: CASSLFRGTDTQYF. CDR3 bases: TGTGCCAGCAGCTTGTTCAGGGGCACAGATACGCAGTATTTT.

The chain combines TRBV11-2 with TRBJ1-2; TRBD1 agrees at 7 bases. The V segment lost 0 bases and the J segment 2 bases; nucleotides outside the gene matches: 6. The V gene's germline CDR1 is SGHAT and CDR2 FQNNGV. There are 16 residues in the CDR3. The CDR3 sequence: CASSLDYRGVNYGYTF. CDR3 coding DNA: TGTGCCAGCAGCTTAGATTACAGGGGAGTGAACTATGGCTACACCTTC.

V is TRBV6-5 and J is TRBJ1-5; a weak D match, TRBD1 (6 bases). Germline V CDR1 and CDR2: MNHEY, SVGAGI. The CDR3 totals 15 residues. Trimming took off 2 bases at V and 1 base at J, with 9 bases between the two ends. This CDR3 reads CASSYRGQSNQPQHF. In nucleotides, the CDR3 is TGTGCCAGCAGTTACCGTGGACAGAGCAATCAGCCCCAGCATTTT.

This rearrangement joins TRBV7-9 to TRBJ2-2; D is unresolved. V was cut by 5 bases and J by 6 bases, with 13 bases left in between. From germline, CDR1 is SEHNR and CDR2 FQNEAQ (reference sequence). The CDR3 has 14 amino acids. The CDR3 DNA follows: TGTGCCAGCAGCCCCCCTCGAGCTCCCGGGGAGCTGTTTTTT. This translates into CASSPPRAPGELFF.

This chain links TRBV2 with TRBJ2-1; no clear D. V lost 6 bases, J lost 3 bases, and 3 bases lay in between. Looked up from germline, CDR1 is SNHLY and CDR2 is FYNNEI. This CDR3 has 11 residues. The CDR3 loop reads CASSVYNEQFF. In DNA form, the CDR3 reads TGTGCCAGCAGCGTCTACAATGAGCAGTTCTTC.

The rearrangement links TRBV21-1 to TRBJ1-3; the table gives TRBD1 as D, unverified against the DNA. TRBV21-1 is a pseudogene segment. The CDR3 extends over 14 amino acids. The DNA for the CDR3 is TGTGCCAGCAGCTCCGGGACAAGTGGAAACACCATATATTTT. Translated, it gives CASSSGTSGNTIYF.

This sequence joins TRBV6-5 and TRBJ1-5; D remains unclear. The CDR3 runs to 13 residues. V lost 4 bases to trimming and J lost 5 bases, with 9 bases between them. The germline gives CDR1 MNHEY, CDR2 SVGAGI. The DNA for the CDR3 is TGTGCCAGCAGTTCTGGCAATCATCAGCCCCAGCATTTT. This sequence encodes CASSSGNHQPQHF.

The rearrangement uses TRBV15 and TRBJ2-1; TRBD2 aligns across 8 bases. V lost 2 bases and J lost 5; bases outside the gene matches: 8. From germline, CDR1 is LNHNV and CDR2 YYDKDF (reference sequence). The CDR3 sequence is 16 residues long. In DNA form, the CDR3 reads TGTGCCACCAGCAGATCAACGGGACTAGGAGACAATGAGCAGTTCTTC. Translating it yields CATSRSTGLGDNEQFF.

V gene TRBV19 combines with J gene TRBJ1-4; no clear D. The CDR3 contains 15 residues. V lost 0 bases, J lost 7 bases, and 12 bases lay in between. Germline V gene sequence: CDR1 LNHDA, CDR2 SQIVND (reference sequence). The CDR3 sequence is CASSIDPGFGEKLFF. CDR3 nucleotides: TGTGCCAGTAGTATAGATCCAGGATTTGGTGAAAAACTGTTTTTT. Drawing the rest from reference TRBV19 and TRBJ1-4, the complete variable domain is DGGITQSPKYLFRKEGQNVTLSCEQNLNHDAMYWYRQDPGQGLRLIYYSQIVNDFQKGDIAEGYSVSREKKESFPLTVTSAQKNPTAFYLCASSIDPGFGEKLFFGSGTQLSVL.

As to this clone: The same CDR3 arises from other DNA sequences in this sample as well. The chain links TRBV30 to TRBJ2-5; D possibly corresponds to TRBD2 (6 bases). This CDR3 comprises 12 residues. V lost 5 bases to trimming and J lost 5 bases, with 12 bases between them. Germline assignment: CDR1 GTSNPN and CDR2 SVGIG (reference sequence). The CDR3: CAWGQRAETQYF. The CDR3 DNA sequence: TGTGCCTGGGGGCAGCGGGCGGAGACCCAGTACTTC.

The V and J genes are TRBV9 and TRBJ2-5; D may be TRBD1 (6 bases). This CDR3 contains 13 residues. Germline CDR1 and CDR2: SGDLS and YYNGEE. Between the trimmed V and J ends, which lost 5 bases and 0 bases, there was a span of 8 bases. This chain's CDR3 is CASSGQYQETQYF. The CDR3 nucleotides are TGTGCCAGCAGTGGACAGTACCAAGAGACCCAGTACTTC.

CDR3 amino acids: CATSDSRIWGDSRNEKLFF. CDR3 in DNA: TGTGCCACCAGTGATTCACGAATTTGGGGGGACAGCCGAAATGAAAAACTGTTTTTT. The chain links TRBV24-1 to TRBJ1-4; 7 nucleotides align to TRBD1. CDR1 KGHDR and CDR2 SFDVKD come from the germline V gene. V was pared by 2 bases and J by 5 bases, with 16 bases of the junction left unmatched. The CDR3 loop spans 19 amino acids.

The genes are TRBV28 and TRBJ2-2; TRBD1 matches at 8 bases. The junction had 14 bases not matched to a gene; V was cut back by 10 bases and J by 13 bases. Germline V gives CDR1 MDHEN, CDR2 SYDVKM. The CDR3 loop spans 13 amino acids. CDR3 protein: CAISLRTGMRLFF. DNA for the CDR3: TGTGCCATCAGCCTCAGGACAGGGATGAGGCTGTTTTTT.

The V call is TRBV15, the J call TRBJ2-3, with 9 bases aligning to TRBD1. J was trimmed by 2 bases and V by 3 bases; bases with no gene match: 3. The CDR3 sequence is 15 residues long. CDR1 LNHNV and CDR2 YYDKDF come from the germline V gene (reference sequence). The DNA for the CDR3 is TGTGCCACCAGCAGGACAGGGGGTGACACAGATACGCAGTATTTT. Translated: CATSRTGGDTDTQYF.

The chain employs TRBV6-5 and TRBJ2-7, with TRBD1 matching 9 bases. The germline V gene encodes CDR1 MNHEY and CDR2 SVGAGI. CDR3 length: 13 residues. With 6 bases clipped from V and 5 bases from J, the junction kept 5 bases outside the gene matches. The CDR3 coding sequence is TGTGCCAGCAGCCATAGGGACAGGGACGAGCAGTACTTC. Its translation is CASSHRDRDEQYF.

The chain couples TRBV11-2 to TRBJ1-1, with unresolved D. The CDR3 has 16 residues. Trimming took 0 bases from V and 6 from J, leaving 17 bases between them. Germline-derived CDR1 and CDR2 are SGHAT and FQNNGV. CDR3 bases: TGTGCCAGCAGCTTAGACCCGGGAAGTAAGAGGGCTGAAGCTTTCTTT. Translated: CASSLDPGSKRAEAFF. Full variable domain (rest looked up from reference TRBV11-2 and TRBJ1-1): EAGVAQSPRYKIIEKRQSVAFWCNPISGHATLYWYQQILGQGPKLLIQFQNNGVVDDSQLPKDRFSAERLKGVDSTLKIQPAKLEDSAVYLCASSLDPGSKRAEAFFGQGTRLTVV.

Worth noting for this clone: At one of its ends the junction is not consistent with the germline gene, which may arise from a read error. The same CDR3 arises from other DNA sequences in this sample as well. DNA for the CDR3: TGCAGTGCTATTGAGGCGGGGGGGTCAGATACGCAATATTTT. It translates to CSAIEAGGSDTQYF. The gene calls are TRBV20-1 and TRBJ2-3; 9 nucleotides line up with TRBD2. The germline CDR1 and CDR2 sequences are DFQATT and SNEGSKA (reference sequence). The length of the CDR3 is 14 residues.

This clone was seen a single time. The chain couples TRBV5-1 to TRBJ2-5; 11 nucleotides match TRBD1. Germline V gene data show CDR1 as SGHRS and CDR2 as YFSETQ. CDR3 size: 14 residues. V lost 9 bases, J lost 5 bases, and 9 bases stayed unmatched. The CDR3 region is CATRTGGGMETQYF. Here the CDR3 DNA reads TGCGCCACAAGGACAGGGGGCGGGATGGAGACCCAGTACTTC. The full variable domain, with the rest looked up from reference TRBV5-1 and TRBJ2-5, is KAGVTQTPRYLIKTRGQQVTLSCSPISGHRSVSWYQQTPGQGLQFLFEYFSETQRNKGNFPGRFSGRQFSNSRSEMNVSTLELGDSALYLCATRTGGGMETQYFGPGTRLLVL.

The chain has TRBV3-1 (or the pseudogene TRBV3-2) and TRBJ1-1, with a weak D call TRBD1 (5 bases). Per the germline V gene, CDR1 is LGHDT and CDR2 is YNNKEL (reference sequence). The CDR3 has 12 amino acids. V lost 0 bases and J 11 bases, leaving 10 bases between the germline ends. In DNA form, the CDR3 reads TGTGCCAGCAGCCAAGACCGGGACTGGGCTTTCTTT. This gives the protein CASSQDRDWAFF.

This clone was observed once. The CDR3 region is CASSLVVAGYNEQFF. The CDR3 DNA reads TGCGCCAGCAGCTTGGTGGTAGCGGGATACAATGAGCAGTTCTTC. The chain recombines TRBV5-1 with TRBJ2-1; 8 bases agree with TRBD2. CDR1 is SGHRS, CDR2 YFSETQ, per germline. After removal of 0 bases from V and 4 bases from J, the junction contained 3 bases not matched to a gene. This CDR3 is built from 15 residues.

Only one count was recorded for this clone. The chain links TRBV29-1 to TRBJ2-1, with D possibly being TRBD1 (6 bases). This CDR3 has 13 amino acids. V was trimmed by 6 bases and J by 5 bases, leaving 14 bases between them. The germline V gene encodes CDR1 SQVTM and CDR2 ANQGSEA. The CDR3 region is CSVGQNVNNEQFF. CDR3 sequence (DNA): TGCAGCGTGGGACAAAACGTCAACAATGAGCAGTTCTTC.

The rearrangement links TRBV13 to TRBJ1-5; 9 bases line up with TRBD1. The CDR3 covers 18 residues. Germline loops: CDR1 PRHDT, CDR2 FYEKMQ (reference sequence). Trimming at V came to 2 bases and at J to 1 base, leaving 9 bases not matched to a gene. CDR3 coding DNA: TGTGCCAGCAGCTTACGGTCACAGGGGGCTGGAAGCAATCAGCCCCAGCATTTT. Translation: CASSLRSQGAGSNQPQHF.

This sequence joins TRBV24-1 and TRBJ2-3; D may be TRBD1 (5 bases). Germline values: CDR1 KGHDR, CDR2 SFDVKD. Trimming removed 2 bases at V and 4 bases at J, with 12 bases between. The CDR3 length is 15 residues. CDR3: CATSDSMTDPDTQYF. The DNA of the CDR3 is TGTGCCACCAGTGATTCTATGACAGATCCAGATACGCAGTATTTT.

This clone was seen a few times. The V and J genes are TRBV7-8 and TRBJ2-1, with TRBD1 identical over 7 bases. The CDR3 covers 13 residues. V dropped 5 bases and J dropped 10; count of bases not matched to a gene: 8. CDR1 and CDR2 (germline): SGHVS, FQNEAQ. DNA for the CDR3: TGTGCCAGCAGCCAGCCGAACAGGGGCGAGCAGTTCTTC. Translation gives CASSQPNRGEQFF.

The chain uses TRBV19 and TRBJ1-1, with D perhaps TRBD1 (5 bases). Germline assignment: CDR1 LNHDA and CDR2 SQIVND (reference sequence). V was clipped by 7 bases and J by 6 bases, with 15 bases between them. There are 13 residues in the CDR3. The CDR3 nucleotides are TGTGCCAGTATTCCCATCCGGGGGGCTGAAGCTTTCTTT. Its translation is CASIPIRGAEAFF.

The chain has TRBV30 and TRBJ2-3; 8 bases agree with TRBD2. This CDR3 contains 12 residues. Trimming removed 1 base from V and 10 bases from J; junction bases left unmatched: 4. Germline CDR1 and CDR2: GTSNPN and SVGIG (reference sequence). As DNA, the CDR3 is TGTGCCTGGAGTGCGGGGGGGCCTGCGCAGTATTTT. This codes for CAWSAGGPAQYF.

The CDR3 here is CASSMLGQGNEKLFF. The CDR3 nucleotides read TGTGCCAGCAGCATGTTGGGACAGGGTAATGAAAAACTGTTTTTT. V gene TRBV5-4 combines with J gene TRBJ1-4; the match to TRBD1 covers 9 bases. This CDR3 has 15 residues. Germline V gene lookup returns CDR1 SGHNT and CDR2 YYREEE (reference sequence). J was trimmed by 4 bases and V by 4 bases; bases with no gene match: 5.

This clone has just a few counts. The V call is TRBV5-5, the J call TRBJ1-2; D perhaps matches TRBD1 (6 bases). The CDR3 spans 15 residues. CDR1 is SGHKS, CDR2 YYEKEE, per germline (reference sequence). Deletions cut 3 bases from V and 5 bases from J, with 17 bases between. As DNA, the CDR3 is TGTGCCAGCAGCTCGATTAGTGGGGGCGGTTATGGCTACACCTTC. This encodes CASSSISGGGYGYTF.